This T cell receptor (beta chain) was sequenced in a study of CD8+ T cells in alopecia areata. Across the whole study: Treated patients were given 5 to 10 mg oral tofacitinib twice daily. Treatment ran 6 to 18 months, with 6 months of follow-up afterward.

From PBMCs, CD4+ and CD8+ T cells were sorted. V was trimmed by 4 bases and J by 4 bases, leaving 14 bases between them. CDR1 is LGHNT, CDR2 FRNRAP, per germline. The CDR3 contains 15 residues. Following RNA extraction, reverse transcription yielded cDNA that acted as the sequencing template. The data were produced by immunoSEQ multiplex PCR, yet TCRdb's version contains in-frame clones alone and is incomplete. The sample records about 150,000 clones, 87% being singletons. This chain uses TRBV12-5 with TRBJ2-1; D might be TRBD1 or TRBD2, each matching 6 bases. Source: CD8+ T cells sorted from blood, taken at week 0. The receptor was isolated from a human donor with alopecia areata. For the CDR3, the DNA is TGTGCTAGTGGTTCATCTGGAGGGGGATACAATGAGCAGTTCTTC. Translating it yields CASGSSGGGYNEQFF.